This T cell receptor beta chain originates from a study of cytomegalovirus exposure and HLA in healthy donors. The primer mix had 60 Vbeta and 13 Jbeta primers. Repertoires were generated with immunoSEQ multiplex PCR, while TCRdb's copy carries only in-frame clones and drops some. The table lists under 200,000 clones, with roughly 2% in the top ten. About this clone: Its antigen remains unidentified.

Per the germline V gene, CDR1 is MNHNS and CDR2 is SASEGT. The CDR3 length is 15 residues. V lost 4 bases, J lost 0 bases, and 7 bases lay in between. The study's findings and limits: TRBV6-2, TRBV6-3 and some other V segments were excluded as indistinguishable.

The sequencing sample was made of PBMCs. J is TRBJ2-6 and V is TRBV6-1; no definite D call. This receptor was obtained from a man aged 30-40 years in good health and CMV-seronegative. CDR3 region: CASSASDSGANVLTF. The CDR3 bases are TGTGCCAGCAGTGCCAGTGACTCTGGGGCCAACGTCCTGACTTTC.